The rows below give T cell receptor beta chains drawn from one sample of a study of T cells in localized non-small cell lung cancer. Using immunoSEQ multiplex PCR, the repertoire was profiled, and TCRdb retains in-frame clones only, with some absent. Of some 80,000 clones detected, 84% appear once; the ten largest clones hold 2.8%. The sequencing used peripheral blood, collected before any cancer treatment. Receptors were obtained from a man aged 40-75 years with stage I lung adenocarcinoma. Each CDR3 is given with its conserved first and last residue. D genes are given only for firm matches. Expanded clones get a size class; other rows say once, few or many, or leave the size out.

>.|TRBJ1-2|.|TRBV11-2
CASSLYGSLSGYTF
TGTGCCAGCAGCTTATACGGCAGCCTGAGCGGCTACACCTTC
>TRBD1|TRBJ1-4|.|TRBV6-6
CASRAGGEEKLFF
TGTGCCAGCAGAGCAGGGGGTGAAGAAAAACTGTTTTTT
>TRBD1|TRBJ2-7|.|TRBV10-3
CAISLKGTGGHEQYF
TGTGCCATCAGCCTAAAAGGGACAGGGGGCCACGAGCAGTACTTC
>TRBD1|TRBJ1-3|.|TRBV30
CAWSAGTGGFSGNTIYF
TGTGCCTGGAGCGCCGGGACAGGGGGTTTCTCTGGAAACACCATATATTTT
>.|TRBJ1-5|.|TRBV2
CASGRRGDQPQHF
TGTGCCAGCGGGAGGAGGGGGGATCAGCCCCAGCATTTT
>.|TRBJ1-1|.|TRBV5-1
CASSLEGREPITEAFF
TGCGCCAGCAGCTTGGAGGGCAGGGAACCGATTACTGAAGCTTTCTTT
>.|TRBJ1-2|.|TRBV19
CASSMEGLGRQPGYTF
TGTGCCAGTAGTATGGAGGGCCTTGGGCGACAGCCAGGCTACACCTTC
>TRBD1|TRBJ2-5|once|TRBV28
CASSFGTEQETQYF
TGTGCCAGCAGTTTCGGGACAGAGCAAGAGACCCAGTACTTC
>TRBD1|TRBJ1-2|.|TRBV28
CASSLQGDYGYTF
TGTGCCAGCAGTTTGCAGGGGGACTATGGCTACACCTTC
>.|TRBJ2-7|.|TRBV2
CASSDRKYEQYF
TGTGCCAGCAGTGATCGGAAATACGAGCAGTACTTC
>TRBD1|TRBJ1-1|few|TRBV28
CASSPRGQGNTEAFF
TGTGCCAGCAGTCCCCGAGGACAGGGCAACACTGAAGCTTTCTTT
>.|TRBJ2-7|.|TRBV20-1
CSAASRVQYF
TGCAGTGCCGCAAGCCGCGTCCAGTACTTC
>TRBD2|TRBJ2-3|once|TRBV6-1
CASSEPAGAPTSTDTQYF
TGTGCCAGCAGTGAACCAGCGGGGGCGCCGACTAGCACAGATACGCAGTATTTT
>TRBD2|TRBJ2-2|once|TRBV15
CATSRYTSGTNTGELFF
TGTGCCACCAGCAGATACACTAGCGGTACGAACACCGGGGAGCTGTTTTTT
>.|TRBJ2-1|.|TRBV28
CASGSVSPNEQFF
TGTGCCAGCGGTAGCGTATCCCCCAATGAGCAGTTCTTC
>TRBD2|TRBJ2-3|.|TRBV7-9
CASSYPGLAGEADTQYF
TGTGCCAGCAGCTACCCGGGACTAGCGGGAGAAGCAGATACGCAGTATTTT
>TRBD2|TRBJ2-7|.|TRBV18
CASSPPGALAGGPSEQYF
TGTGCCAGCTCACCACCTGGGGCACTAGCGGGAGGGCCGAGCGAGCAGTACTTC
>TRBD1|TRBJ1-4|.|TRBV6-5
CASRNEGQGGEKLFF
TGTGCCAGCAGGAATGAAGGACAGGGGGGTGAAAAACTGTTTTTT
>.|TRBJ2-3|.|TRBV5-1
CASSFSRAYTDTQYF
TGCGCCAGCAGCTTTTCCCGGGCCTACACAGATACGCAGTATTTT
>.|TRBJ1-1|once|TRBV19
CASSRDGGRAEAFF
TGTGCCAGTAGTAGGGACGGGGGAAGGGCTGAAGCTTTCTTT
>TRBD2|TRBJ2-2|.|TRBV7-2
CASSVAGRTGELFF
TGTGCCAGCAGCGTAGCGGGGCGGACCGGGGAGCTGTTTTTT
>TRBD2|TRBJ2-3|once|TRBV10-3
CAISGTSGSADTQYF
TGTGCCATCAGCGGGACTAGCGGGAGCGCAGATACGCAGTATTTT
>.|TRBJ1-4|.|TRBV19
CATTNLDNEKLFF
TGTGCCACCACAAACCTTGATAATGAAAAACTGTTTTTT
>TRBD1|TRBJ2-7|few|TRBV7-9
CASSFETGTEQYF
TGTGCCAGCAGTTTTGAGACAGGGACCGAGCAGTACTTC
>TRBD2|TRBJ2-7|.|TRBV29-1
CSVEEAGLLSYEQYF
TGCAGCGTTGAAGAGGCGGGACTACTATCCTACGAGCAGTACTTC
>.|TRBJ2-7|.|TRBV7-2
CASSPGSAEQYF
TGTGCCAGCAGCCCAGGGTCGGCAGAGCAGTACTTC
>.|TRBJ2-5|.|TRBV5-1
CASSLFEGSRQETQYF
TGCGCCAGCAGCTTGTTCGAAGGATCGCGACAAGAGACCCAGTACTTC
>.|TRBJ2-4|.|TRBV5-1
CASSSLEGAKNIQYF
TGCGCCAGCAGCTCACTTGAAGGAGCCAAAAACATTCAGTACTTC
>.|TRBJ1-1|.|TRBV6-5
CASSYGRRLDTEAFF
TGTGCCAGCAGTTACGGAAGGAGGCTAGACACTGAAGCTTTCTTT
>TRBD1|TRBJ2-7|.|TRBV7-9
CASSRTGGSYEQYF
TGTGCCAGCAGCCGGACAGGGGGCTCCTACGAGCAGTACTTC
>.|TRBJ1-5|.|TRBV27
CASSEASGQPQHF
TGTGCCAGCAGTGAAGCTTCGGGGCAGCCCCAGCATTTT
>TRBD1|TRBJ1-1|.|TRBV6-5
CASSDRVGAFF
TGTGCCAGCAGTGACAGGGTCGGCGCTTTCTTT
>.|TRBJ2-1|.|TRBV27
CASSPLSVAVSSYNEQFF
TGTGCCAGCAGTCCTCTGTCAGTAGCAGTCAGCTCCTACAATGAGCAGTTCTTC
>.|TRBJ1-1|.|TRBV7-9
CASSSGRNKRYTEAFF
TGTGCCAGCAGCTCCGGACGGAATAAGAGGTACACTGAAGCTTTCTTT
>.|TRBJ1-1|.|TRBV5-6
CASSSITGITEAFF
TGTGCCAGCAGCTCAATAACAGGGATCACTGAAGCTTTCTTT
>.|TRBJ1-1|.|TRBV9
CASSVVPRTEAFF
TGTGCCAGCAGCGTAGTCCCTCGCACTGAAGCTTTCTTT
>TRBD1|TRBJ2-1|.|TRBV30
CAYVRDRGDNEQFF
TGTGCCTACGTCCGGGACAGGGGTGACAATGAGCAGTTCTTC
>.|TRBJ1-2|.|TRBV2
CASSEALGHYGYTF
TGTGCCAGCAGTGAAGCACTGGGGCACTATGGCTACACCTTC
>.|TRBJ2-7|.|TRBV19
CASSDRENKQYF
TGTGCCAGTAGCGACCGAGAAAATAAGCAGTACTTC
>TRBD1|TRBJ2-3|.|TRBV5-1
CASSLEGTGAGTQYF
TGCGCCAGCAGCTTGGAAGGGACAGGGGCGGGTACGCAGTATTTT
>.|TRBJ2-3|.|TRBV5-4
CASSLGGTDTQYF
TGTGCCAGCAGCTTGGGGGGAACAGATACGCAGTATTTT
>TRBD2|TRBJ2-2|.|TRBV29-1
CSVSGTSNTGELFF
TGCAGCGTTTCCGGGACTAGCAACACCGGGGAGCTGTTTTTT
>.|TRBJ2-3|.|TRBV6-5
CASRRGDTQYF
TGTGCCAGCAGGAGGGGAGATACGCAGTATTTT
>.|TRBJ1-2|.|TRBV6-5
CASSSRGWSGYTF
TGTGCCAGCAGCTCTAGGGGTTGGAGTGGCTACACCTTC
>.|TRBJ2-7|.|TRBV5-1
CASSLEGYEQYF
TGCGCCAGCAGCTTGGAGGGTTACGAGCAGTACTTC
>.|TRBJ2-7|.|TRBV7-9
CASSIGGSGLTLDEQYF
TGTGCCAGCAGTATAGGCGGGTCCGGGTTAACCTTGGACGAGCAGTACTTC
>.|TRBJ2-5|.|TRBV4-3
CASSRGRGTPQETQYF
TGCGCCAGCAGCCGAGGGCGGGGCACTCCACAAGAGACCCAGTACTTC
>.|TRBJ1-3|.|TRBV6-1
CASSWNSGNTIYF
TGTGCCAGCAGTTGGAACTCTGGAAACACCATATATTTT
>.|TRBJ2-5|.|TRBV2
CASSESRETQYF
TGTGCCAGCAGTGAATCAAGGGAGACCCAGTACTTC
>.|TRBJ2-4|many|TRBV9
CASSVGLAKNIQYF
TGTGCCAGCAGCGTAGGACTAGCCAAAAACATTCAGTACTTC
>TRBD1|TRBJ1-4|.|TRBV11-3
CASSLRWTGNEKLFF
TGTGCCAGCAGCCTGAGATGGACAGGGAATGAAAAACTGTTTTTT
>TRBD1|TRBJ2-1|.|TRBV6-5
CAASDRGHYNEQFF
TGTGCCGCCTCGGACAGGGGGCACTACAATGAGCAGTTCTTC
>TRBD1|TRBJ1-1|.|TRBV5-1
CASSWADRDETEAFF
TGCGCCAGCAGCTGGGCTGACAGGGATGAAACTGAAGCTTTCTTT
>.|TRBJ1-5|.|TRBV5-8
CASSLDRGSSNQPQHF
TGTGCCAGCAGCTTGGATCGGGGCAGTAGCAATCAGCCCCAGCATTTT
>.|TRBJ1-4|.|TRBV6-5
CASSYPIRGNEKLFF
TGTGCCAGCAGTTACCCTATCCGGGGGAATGAAAAACTGTTTTTT